The 18 T cell receptor beta chains listed next were all sequenced from one sample in a study of early T cells in non-severe SARS-CoV-2 infection. Using its own MiXCR run on the 5' RACE reads, TCRdb lists one record per CDR3 protein. The table lists 45,000 to 70,000 distinct CDR3 sequences, less than 9.5% of them singletons. The sample was whole blood, taken at baseline. The source of these receptors is an adult who was a healthcare worker with PCR-confirmed SARS-CoV-2 infection or an uninfected control (not recorded which).

The table lists this clonotype with a few counts. This chain uses TRBV7-8 with TRBJ2-6; D might be TRBD1 (6 bases). The ends were cut back, 5 bases at V and 0 bases at J, with 8 bases in the middle. Germline CDR1 and CDR2: SGHVS and FQNEAQ. The CDR3 runs 15 residues. The CDR3 loop reads CASSMGHSGANVLTF. The DNA for the CDR3 is TGTGCCAGCAGCATGGGACACTCTGGGGCCAACGTCCTGACTTTC.

This clonotype was recorded a few times. DNA for the CDR3: TGTGCCATCAGAGCAGAGGTAACGATGAAGCAGTACTTC. As protein: CAIRAEVTMKQYF. The chain has TRBV10-3 and TRBJ2-7, with D hard to call. The germline V and J ends were trimmed by 6 bases and 8 bases, with 17 bases remaining between them. Germline CDR1 reads ENHRY; CDR2 reads SYGVKD. The CDR3 contains 13 residues.

This clonotype has only one observation. This rearrangement joins TRBV6-2 or TRBV6-3 to TRBJ1-2; D might be TRBD1 (5 bases). This CDR3 comprises 13 residues. Germline V gene data show CDR1 as MNHEY and CDR2 as SVGEGT. V was shortened by 9 bases and J by 2 bases, with 13 bases between the two germline ends. CDR3 nucleotide sequence: TGTGCCAGTACCAGCGACAGAAACTATGGCTACACCTTC. Amino acids: CASTSDRNYGYTF.

This clonotype was seen more than once but under ten times. This chain joins TRBV29-1 and TRBJ1-1; maybe TRBD1 (6 bases). CDR3 length equals 12 residues. V gave up 4 bases and J gave up 7 bases, with 13 bases separating them. Germline CDR1 is SQVTM and CDR2 is ANQGSEA. CDR3: CSVVWQGIEAFF. Written as DNA, the CDR3 is TGCAGCGTTGTTTGGCAGGGGATTGAAGCTTTCTTT.

This chain connects TRBV4-2 to TRBJ2-3; the D gene is possibly TRBD2 (6 bases). Germline V gene lookup returns CDR1 LGHNA and CDR2 YNFKEQ. The CDR3 has 17 amino acids. Trimming pared 1 base from V and 2 bases from J, leaving 16 bases between. CDR3 in amino acids: CASSQVKRWGVTDTQYF. The CDR3 DNA follows: TGTGCCAGCAGCCAAGTCAAGCGGTGGGGGGTCACAGATACGCAGTATTTT.

V and J are TRBV6-5 and TRBJ2-2; no clear D. V gave up 5 bases and J gave up 6 bases, with 10 bases separating them. Per germline, CDR1 MNHEY and CDR2 SVGAGI. CDR3 size: 13 residues. The DNA of the CDR3 is TGTGCCAGCAGTGCACCCGTGGCCGGGGAGCTGTTTTTT. It codes for CASSAPVAGELFF.

DNA for the CDR3: TGCAGTGTTGTCCTTGCAGGGTACGAGCAGTACTTC. Translating it yields CSVVLAGYEQYF. This sequence joins TRBV20-1 and TRBJ2-7, with a weak D call TRBD1 (5 bases). The CDR3 is made up of 12 amino acids. Germline CDR1 reads DFQATT; CDR2 reads SNEGSKA (reference sequence). Between the trimmed V and J ends, which lost 7 bases and 4 bases, there was a span of 14 bases.

This chain uses TRBV27 with TRBJ2-4; 7 positions match TRBD1. In germline, CDR1 is MNHEY, CDR2 SMNVEV (reference sequence). This CDR3 has 16 residues. The junction had 11 bases not matched to a gene; V was cut back by 1 base and J by 8 bases. The CDR3 DNA sequence: TGTGCCAGCAGTTTATTGGCAGGGGGTTATAGTGACATTCAGTACTTC. This codes for CASSLLAGGYSDIQYF.

The CDR3 DNA sequence: TGCAGCGTTGAGGGAAAGGCGAACACTGAAGCTTTCTTT. It translates to CSVEGKANTEAFF. V usage is TRBV29-1 and J usage is TRBJ1-1; no definite D call. The CDR3 is 13 residues long. Germline lookup yields CDR1 SQVTM and CDR2 ANQGSEA. Trimming pared 3 bases from V and 1 base from J, leaving 9 bases between. The variable domain in full, completed from reference TRBV29-1 and TRBJ1-1, reads SAVISQKPSRDICQRGTSLTIQCQVDSQVTMMFWYRQQPGQSLTLIATANQGSEATYESGFVIDKFPISRPNLTFSTLTVSNMSPEDSSIYLCSVEGKANTEAFFGQGTRLTVV.

CDR3 residues: CASSHGDHYNEQFF. In nucleotides, the CDR3 is TGTGCCAGCAGCCATGGGGACCACTACAATGAGCAGTTCTTC. The gene calls are TRBV7-9 and TRBJ2-1; D is tentatively TRBD1 or TRBD2 (5 bases each). Germline V gives CDR1 SEHNR, CDR2 FQNEAQ (reference sequence). Trimming stripped 5 bases from V and 3 bases from J, with 11 bases between. The CDR3 totals 14 residues.

This clonotype was seen more than once but under ten times. This chain joins TRBV12-5 and TRBJ2-3; 8 nucleotides match TRBD2. Trimming at V came to 9 bases and at J to 2 bases, leaving 10 bases not matched to a gene. The CDR3 has 15 residues. The germline gives CDR1 LGHNT, CDR2 FRNRAP. CDR3 nucleotide sequence: TGTGCTAGCCAGCTGACGGGAGGGCCCACAGATACGCAGTATTTT. Amino acid sequence: CASQLTGGPTDTQYF. Based on the CDR3 plus reference TRBV12-5 and TRBJ2-3, the full variable domain is DARVTQTPRHKVTEMGQEVTMRCQPILGHNTVFWYRQTMMQGLELLAYFRNRAPLDDSGMPKDRFSAEMPDATLATLKIQPSEPRDSAVYFCASQLTGGPTDTQYFGPGTRLTVL.

The chain recombines TRBV7-6 with TRBJ2-1; D may be TRBD1 (6 bases). V was cut by 1 base and J by 5 bases, with 12 bases left in between. Germline V gene sequence: CDR1 SGHVS, CDR2 FNYEAQ. This CDR3 is built from 15 residues. The CDR3 sequence is CASSLEQGFNNEQFF. In DNA, the CDR3 is TGTGCCAGCAGCTTAGAGCAGGGGTTTAACAATGAGCAGTTCTTC. Combining the CDR3 with reference TRBV7-6 and TRBJ2-1 gives the whole variable domain GAGVSQSPRYKVTKRGQDVALRCDPISGHVSLYWYRQALGQGPEFLTYFNYEAQQDKSGLPNDRFSAERPEGSISTLTIQRTEQRDSAMYRCASSLEQGFNNEQFFGPGTRLTVL.

The sample holds many counts of this clonotype. The gene calls are TRBV20-1 and TRBJ1-5; D unclear. Germline V gene lookup returns CDR1 DFQATT and CDR2 SNEGSKA (reference sequence). The V end was cut by 4 bases, the J end by 6 bases, with 16 bases between. The CDR3 covers 14 residues. This CDR3 reads CSANGPTTGQPQHF. The CDR3 nucleotides are TGCAGTGCTAATGGGCCCACAACGGGTCAGCCCCAGCATTTT.

J is TRBJ2-7 and V is TRBV12-3 or TRBV12-4; TRBD1 matches at 8 bases. The CDR3 consists of 15 residues. The J segment lost 2 bases and the V segment lost 4 bases, leaving 7 bases of the junction unmatched. The CDR3 sequence is CASSYSGGLTYEQYF. The CDR3 DNA sequence: TGTGCCAGCAGTTATTCAGGGGGCCTCACCTACGAGCAGTACTTC.

This clonotype was seen repeatedly, ten times or more. The chain recombines TRBV4-3 with TRBJ2-1, with 7 bases fitting TRBD1. The CDR3 totals 16 residues. The V gene's germline CDR1 is LGHNA and CDR2 YSLEER. Trimming at V came to 1 base and at J to 0 bases, leaving 3 bases not matched to a gene. CDR3 sequence: CASSQGGGFSYNEQFF. DNA for the CDR3: TGCGCCAGCAGCCAAGGAGGGGGCTTCTCCTACAATGAGCAGTTCTTC.

In this sample, this clonotype turned up a few times. The chain has TRBV6-6 and TRBJ1-1, with D perhaps matching TRBD1 (6 bases). This CDR3 has 14 amino acids. Germline CDR1 is MNHNY and CDR2 is SVGAGI (reference sequence). V gave up 6 bases and J gave up 4 bases, with 15 bases separating them. This CDR3 reads CASSPDTRGTEAFF. CDR3 nucleotides: TGTGCCAGCAGCCCCGACACCAGGGGCACTGAAGCTTTCTTT.

This clonotype has more than one count but fewer than ten. The chain uses TRBV20-1 and TRBJ2-7; D might be TRBD2 (6 bases). Trimming stripped 3 bases from V and 5 bases from J, with 17 bases between. Per germline, CDR1 DFQATT and CDR2 SNEGSKA (reference sequence). This CDR3 is 14 amino acids long. CDR3 region: CSASQRDLGHEQYF. DNA of the CDR3: TGCAGTGCTAGCCAACGGGACTTGGGCCACGAGCAGTACTTC.

This clonotype was found a few times. The chain combines TRBV27 with TRBJ2-7, with 10 bases fitting TRBD2. This CDR3 contains 15 residues. Germline CDR1 reads MNHEY; CDR2 reads SMNVEV (reference sequence). Trimming at V came to 6 bases and at J to 2 bases, leaving 7 bases not matched to a gene. In DNA form, the CDR3 reads TGTGCCAGCAGCATCTCCCTAGCGGGAGCCTACGAGCAGTACTTC. Protein product: CASSISLAGAYEQYF.